A selection of T cell receptor beta chains follows, all from one sample in a study of T cell repertoires in cytomegalovirus infection. TCRdb redid the calling of the reads with MiXCR, one entry per CDR3 protein. The repertoire consists of 400,000 to 550,000 distinct CDR3 sequences, with about 11% occurring once and the leading ten covering roughly a tenth. Material: PBMCs. These receptors all stem from a human donor in good health (CMV status not recorded). Some clones in this sample may be carry-over from other donors' samples. The CDR3 runs from the conserved cysteine through the conserved F or W.

J gene,CDR3 length,V gene,CDR3 protein
TRBJ1-2,14,TRBV28,CASSYPHRGYGYTF
TRBJ1-4,17,TRBV3-1,CASSQDGPWTGREKLFF
TRBJ1-4,15,TRBV11-2,CASSPRRLLMKKLFF
TRBJ2-7,15,TRBV12-3/TRBV12-4,CASRLAGGPPAQQYF
TRBJ1-1,14,TRBV18,CASSPLSSYTEAFF
TRBJ2-5,16,TRBV20-1,CSATGTSTGIRETQYF
TRBJ2-1,16,TRBV19,CASSGLAGVAYNEQFF
TRBJ2-3,15,TRBV2,CASSVGDRGADTQYF
TRBJ1-3,21,TRBV5-6,CASSLFLPGQGSQSGQNTIYF
TRBJ2-7,14,TRBV7-9,CASSSETTGYEQYF
TRBJ1-1,14,TRBV2,CASSVGGPNTEAFF
TRBJ1-1,14,TRBV7-9,CASSWTGKGTEAFF
TRBJ1-2,15,TRBV19,CASSPGQGVHYGYTF
TRBJ2-7,14,TRBV9,CASSVLASPNEQYF
TRBJ1-1,18,TRBV20-1,CSARDFRKGVRGGTEAFF
TRBJ2-2,17,TRBV7-2,CASSPFPKAGSTGELFF
TRBJ1-1,12,TRBV6-1,CASVLLNTEAFF
TRBJ2-7,15,TRBV11-2,CASSLVRTASYEQYF
TRBJ2-1,15,TRBV20-1,CSASSGGRAFNEQFF
TRBJ1-3,15,TRBV25-1,CASSEAALSGNTIYF
TRBJ2-7,12,TRBV28,CASSSPGTKQYF
TRBJ1-5,17,TRBV4-2,CASSQGPGREINQPQHF
TRBJ2-2,14,TRBV10-3,CAISETGEAGELFF
TRBJ1-2,15,TRBV7-8,CASSPTQRVSGGYTF
TRBJ1-1,14,TRBV7-9,CASTPRGTYTEAFF
TRBJ2-3,13,TRBV10-3,CAIGGSNTDTQYF
TRBJ2-7,17,TRBV20-1,CSARDQGGDRGRYEQYF
TRBJ2-3,16,TRBV4-1,CASSQVIGRGTDTQYF
TRBJ2-1,13,TRBV29-1,CSVSGTSYNEQFF
TRBJ2-7,11,TRBV29-1,CSVGQAHEQYF
TRBJ1-2,15,TRBV7-9,CASSLAGPSAYGYTF
TRBJ2-5,15,TRBV29-1,CSVAMGTGDQETQYF
TRBJ2-1,14,TRBV7-3,CASSPRGAWNEQFF
TRBJ2-3,15,TRBV4-2,CASSQGRGATDTQYF
TRBJ2-3,13,TRBV5-4,CASSLISGDGQYF
TRBJ2-7,14,TRBV5-1,CASSFHRDPYEQYF
TRBJ2-3,15,TRBV5-1,CASSLTQPSPDTQYF
TRBJ1-2,14,TRBV19,CASSREGADYGYTF
TRBJ1-2,17,TRBV6-1,CASRPGTGGGRVYGYTF
TRBJ2-6,14,TRBV9,CASSRRVGANVLTF
TRBJ2-5,12,TRBV27,CASSLLGGTQYF
TRBJ1-1,16,TRBV27,CASSSPRTTGDTEAFF
TRBJ2-2,16,TRBV6-1,CASYRGRRLNTGELFF
TRBJ2-7,14,TRBV7-9,CASSLERLPYEQYF
TRBJ2-7,15,TRBV7-9,CASSPGQGIFHEQYF
TRBJ2-2,14,TRBV7-9,CASSLVIATGELFF
TRBJ1-2,17,TRBV25-1,CASSDSSIPGRLYGYTF
TRBJ2-1,15,TRBV3-1,CASSHSGGGYNEQFF